Each of the 13 T cell receptor beta chains below was sequenced from the same sample in a study of blood T cell repertoires in COVID-19. The table came from immunoSEQ multiplex PCR; TCRdb's copy has only in-frame clones and leaves some out. This sample carries hundreds of thousands of clones, about 87% of them seen once, and the ten largest clones take 0.87%. The specimen was PBMCs or T cells enriched from blood (not recorded which). These receptors came from a man aged 45-65 years who had been exposed to COVID-19.

This clone was counted a single time. The V and J genes are TRBV18 and TRBJ2-1, with 8 bases identical to TRBD2. Trimming at V came to 3 bases and at J to 3 bases, leaving 4 bases not matched to a gene. Germline V CDR1 and CDR2: KGHSH, LQKENI. The CDR3 has 15 amino acids. The CDR3: CASSPGLADYNEQFF. The CDR3 DNA reads as TGTGCCAGCTCACCCGGACTAGCAGACTACAATGAGCAGTTCTTC.

The rearrangement uses TRBV29-1 and TRBJ2-5, with 8 bases identical to TRBD1. The CDR3 consists of 13 residues. Germline V gives CDR1 SQVTM, CDR2 ANQGSEA. V dropped 7 bases and J dropped 5; count of bases not matched to a gene: 9. In DNA, the CDR3 is TGCAGCGGACGCAGGGGGCCGGGGGAGACCCAGTACTTC. This gives the protein CSGRRGPGETQYF.

The V gene is TRBV7-3, the J gene TRBJ2-3; TRBD2 agrees at 10 bases. The junction had 4 bases not matched to a gene; V was cut back by 1 base and J by 3 bases. The CDR3 consists of 16 residues. CDR1 and CDR2 from the germline V gene are SGHTA and FQGTGA. DNA of the CDR3: TGTGCCAGCAGCTTAATAGCGGGGGGTAGGACAGATACGCAGTATTTT. Amino acid sequence: CASSLIAGGRTDTQYF. Combining the CDR3 with reference TRBV7-3 and TRBJ2-3 gives the whole variable domain GAGVSQTPSNKVTEKGKYVELRCDPISGHTALYWYRQSLGQGPEFLIYFQGTGAADDSGLPNDRFFAVRPEGSVSTLKIQRTERGDSAVYLCASSLIAGGRTDTQYFGPGTRLTVL.

J is TRBJ1-5 and V is TRBV5-6, with D unresolved. Trimming cost V 0 bases and J 9 bases, with 7 bases left between them. This CDR3 region has 12 residues. CDR1 and CDR2 (germline): SGHDT, YYEEEE. The CDR3 loop reads CASSLDPGPQHF. The CDR3 nucleotides are TGTGCCAGCAGCTTGGATCCCGGGCCCCAGCATTTT.

About this clone itself: This sample also contains other DNA sequences that code for the same CDR3. The rearrangement uses TRBV2 and TRBJ2-2, with a weak D call TRBD1 (5 bases). The germline V gene encodes CDR1 SNHLY and CDR2 FYNNEI. This CDR3 comprises 14 residues. With 3 bases removed from V and 4 bases from J, the gap between germline ends came to 9 bases. The CDR3 nucleotides are TGTGCCAGCAGTGAGCGACAGATCACCGGGGAGCTGTTTTTT. Translated: CASSERQITGELFF.

The chain couples TRBV19 to TRBJ1-1; 11 positions match TRBD1. V gave up 4 bases and J gave up 4 bases; unmatched junction bases: 8. Germline values: CDR1 LNHDA, CDR2 SQIVND (reference sequence). This CDR3 contains 16 residues. The CDR3 DNA follows: TGTGCCAGTAGTAGAGGACAGGGGGCGAAGAGCACTGAAGCTTTCTTT. It translates to CASSRGQGAKSTEAFF.

The gene calls are TRBV28 and TRBJ1-2; 9 nucleotides match TRBD1. The CDR3 covers 14 residues. Trimming at V came to 6 bases and at J to 7 bases, leaving 9 bases not matched to a gene. Germline assignment: CDR1 MDHEN and CDR2 SYDVKM. CDR3 sequence: CASSAGQGRSGYTF. The CDR3 DNA sequence: TGTGCCAGCAGCGCGGGACAGGGTAGGTCTGGCTACACCTTC.

The chain is built from TRBV7-9 and TRBJ2-1; TRBD1 matches at 9 bases. CDR1 is SEHNR, CDR2 FQNEAQ, per germline (reference sequence). J gave up 4 bases and V 5 bases, and 6 bases lay outside the gene matches. CDR3 length: 15 residues. As DNA, the CDR3 is TGTGCCAGCAGCGAACCGGGACAGGGATACAATGAGCAGTTCTTC. Translation: CASSEPGQGYNEQFF.

The rearrangement links TRBV5-1 to TRBJ1-1, with a tentative D call TRBD1 (6 bases). The CDR3 consists of 15 residues. V shed 0 bases and J shed 10 bases, with 19 bases lying between them. Per germline, CDR1 SGHRS and CDR2 YFSETQ. CDR3 coding DNA: TGCGCCAGCAGCTTGGGGCCCGACAGGTTAGGAGGAGCTTTCTTT. Its translation is CASSLGPDRLGGAFF.

Comment on this clone: At one end, the junction sequence differs from germline, possibly due to a read error. This rearrangement joins TRBV6-6 to TRBJ1-1; D remains unclear. Germline V gene lookup returns CDR1 MNHNY and CDR2 SVGAGI (reference sequence). There are 13 residues in the CDR3. Written as DNA, the CDR3 is TGTGCCAGCAGGCGGCAGCTGAACGCTGAAGCTTTCTTT. It yields the protein CASRRQLNAEAFF.

The chain combines TRBV11-3 with TRBJ1-5; 7 nucleotides align to TRBD1. J was trimmed by 5 bases and V by 3 bases; bases with no gene match: 1. Germline V gives CDR1 SGHNT, CDR2 YENEEA. The CDR3 spans 13 residues. In nucleotides, the CDR3 is TGTGCCAGCAGCTTGACAGGGCATCAGCCCCAGCATTTT. This codes for CASSLTGHQPQHF.

This clone appeared a single time. In nucleotides, the CDR3 is TGCGCCAGCAGCCACGAGGACAGCACCCTTAGGCTGTTTTTT. Translation: CASSHEDSTLRLFF. The rearrangement joins TRBV4-1 to TRBJ1-4; D is perhaps TRBD1 (6 bases). The CDR3 has 14 amino acids. Deletions cut 3 bases from V and 14 bases from J, with 19 bases between. Germline V lookup: CDR1 MGHRA, CDR2 YSYEKL.

CDR3 sequence: CASSFRAGDLGGYTF. The CDR3 DNA is TGTGCCAGCAGTTTCAGAGCAGGGGATTTGGGGGGCTACACCTTC. The V gene is TRBV28, the J gene TRBJ1-2, with D tentatively TRBD1 (6 bases). This CDR3 region has 15 residues. Germline loops: CDR1 MDHEN, CDR2 SYDVKM. V was pared by 3 bases and J by 8 bases, with 19 bases between.